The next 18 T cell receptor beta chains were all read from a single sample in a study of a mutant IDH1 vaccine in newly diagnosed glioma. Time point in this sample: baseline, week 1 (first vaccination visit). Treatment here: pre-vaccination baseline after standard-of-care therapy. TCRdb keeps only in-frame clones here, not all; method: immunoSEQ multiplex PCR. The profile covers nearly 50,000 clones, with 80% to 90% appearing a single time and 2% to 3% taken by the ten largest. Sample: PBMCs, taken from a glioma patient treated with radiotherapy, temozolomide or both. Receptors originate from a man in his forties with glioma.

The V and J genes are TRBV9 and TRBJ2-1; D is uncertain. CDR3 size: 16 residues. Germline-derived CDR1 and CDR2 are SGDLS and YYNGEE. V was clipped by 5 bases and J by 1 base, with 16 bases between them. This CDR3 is CASRLPRVISYNEQFF. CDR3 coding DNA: TGTGCCAGCAGACTCCCTAGGGTGATTTCCTACAATGAGCAGTTCTTC.

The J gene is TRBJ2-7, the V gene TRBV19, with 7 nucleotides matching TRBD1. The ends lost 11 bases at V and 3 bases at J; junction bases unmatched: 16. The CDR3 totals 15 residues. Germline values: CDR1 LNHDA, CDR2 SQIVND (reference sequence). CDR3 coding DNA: TGTGCCTCTTCCCCCGACAGGGCGGATCTCTACGAGCAGTACTTC. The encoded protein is CASSPDRADLYEQYF.

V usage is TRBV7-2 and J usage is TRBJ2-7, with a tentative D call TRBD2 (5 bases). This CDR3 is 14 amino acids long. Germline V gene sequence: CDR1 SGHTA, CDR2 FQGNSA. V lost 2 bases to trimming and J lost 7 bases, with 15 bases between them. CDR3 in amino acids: CASSLSEGVGEQYF. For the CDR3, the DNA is TGTGCCAGCAGCTTATCCGAGGGAGTGGGGGAGCAGTACTTC.

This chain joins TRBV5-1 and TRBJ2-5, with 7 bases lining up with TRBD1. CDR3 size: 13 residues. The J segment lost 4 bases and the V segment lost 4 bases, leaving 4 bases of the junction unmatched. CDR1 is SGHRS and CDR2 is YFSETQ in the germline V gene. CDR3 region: CASSTYRGETQYF. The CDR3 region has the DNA TGCGCCAGCAGCACCTACAGGGGAGAGACCCAGTACTTC.

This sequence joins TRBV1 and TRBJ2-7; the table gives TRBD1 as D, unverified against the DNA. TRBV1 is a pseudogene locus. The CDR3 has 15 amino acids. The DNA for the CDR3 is TGCACCAGCAGTAACCTAAAAGGGACAGGGTTTGAGCAGTACTTC. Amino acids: CTSSNLKGTGFEQYF.

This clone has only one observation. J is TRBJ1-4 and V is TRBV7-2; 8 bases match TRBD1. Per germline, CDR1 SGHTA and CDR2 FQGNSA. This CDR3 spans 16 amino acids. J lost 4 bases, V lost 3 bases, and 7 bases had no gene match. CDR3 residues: CASSLRQGFINEKLFF. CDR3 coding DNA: TGTGCCAGCAGCTTGAGACAGGGGTTTATTAATGAAAAACTGTTTTTT.

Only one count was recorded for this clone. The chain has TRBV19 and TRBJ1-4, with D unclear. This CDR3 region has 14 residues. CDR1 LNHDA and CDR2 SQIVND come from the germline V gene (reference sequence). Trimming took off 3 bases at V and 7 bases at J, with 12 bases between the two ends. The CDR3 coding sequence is TGTGCCAGTAGTATCCTTGGAGTTGGTGAAAAACTGTTTTTT. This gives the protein CASSILGVGEKLFF.

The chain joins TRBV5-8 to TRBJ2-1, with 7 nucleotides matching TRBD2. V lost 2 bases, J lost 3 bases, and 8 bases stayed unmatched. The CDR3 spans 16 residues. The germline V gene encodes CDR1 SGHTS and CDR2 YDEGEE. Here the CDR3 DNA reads TGTGCCAGCAGCTTATTTGCGGGAGCCGTCTACAATGAGCAGTTCTTC. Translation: CASSLFAGAVYNEQFF.

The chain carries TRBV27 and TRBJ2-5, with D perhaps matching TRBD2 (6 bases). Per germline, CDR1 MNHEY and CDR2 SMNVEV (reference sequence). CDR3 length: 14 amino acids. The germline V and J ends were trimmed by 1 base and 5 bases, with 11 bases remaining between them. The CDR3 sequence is CASSLLGGVETQYF. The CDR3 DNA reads TGTGCCAGCAGTTTATTGGGCGGGGTGGAGACCCAGTACTTC.

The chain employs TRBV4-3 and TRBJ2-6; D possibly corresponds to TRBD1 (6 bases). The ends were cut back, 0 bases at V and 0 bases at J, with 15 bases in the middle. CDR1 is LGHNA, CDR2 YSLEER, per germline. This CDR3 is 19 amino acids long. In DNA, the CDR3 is TGCGCCAGCAGCCAAGATAGTGGACAGAGCTTCTCTGGGGCCAACGTCCTGACTTTC. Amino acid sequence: CASSQDSGQSFSGANVLTF.

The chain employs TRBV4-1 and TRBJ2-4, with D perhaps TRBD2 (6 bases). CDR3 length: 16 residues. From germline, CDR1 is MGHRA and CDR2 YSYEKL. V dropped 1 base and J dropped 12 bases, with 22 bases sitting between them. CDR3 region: CASSQGPGSQGTGQYF. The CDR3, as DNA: TGCGCCAGCAGCCAAGGTCCCGGGAGCCAAGGTACGGGTCAGTACTTC.

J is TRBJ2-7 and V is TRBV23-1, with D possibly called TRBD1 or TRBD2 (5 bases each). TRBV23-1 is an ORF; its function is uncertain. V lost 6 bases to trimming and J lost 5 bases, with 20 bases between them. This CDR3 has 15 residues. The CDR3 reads CASSRIRGECHEQYF. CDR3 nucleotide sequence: TGCGCCAGCAGCCGGATTCGAGGGGAATGCCACGAGCAGTACTTC.

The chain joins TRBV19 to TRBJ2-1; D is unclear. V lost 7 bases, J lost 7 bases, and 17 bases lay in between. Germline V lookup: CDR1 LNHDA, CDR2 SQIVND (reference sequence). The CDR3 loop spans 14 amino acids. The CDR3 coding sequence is TGTGCCAGTACGCCTCAGCCGTTTGGAAATGAGCAGTTCTTC. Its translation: CASTPQPFGNEQFF. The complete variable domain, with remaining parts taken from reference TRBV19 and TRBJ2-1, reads DGGITQSPKYLFRKEGQNVTLSCEQNLNHDAMYWYRQDPGQGLRLIYYSQIVNDFQKGDIAEGYSVSREKKESFPLTVTSAQKNPTAFYLCASTPQPFGNEQFFGPGTRLTVL.

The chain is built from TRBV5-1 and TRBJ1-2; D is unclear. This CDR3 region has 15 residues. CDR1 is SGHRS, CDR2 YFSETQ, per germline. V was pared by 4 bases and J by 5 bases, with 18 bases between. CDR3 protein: CASSGQLGPEYGYTF. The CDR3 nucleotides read TGCGCCAGCAGCGGCCAGCTCGGTCCCGAGTATGGCTACACCTTC.

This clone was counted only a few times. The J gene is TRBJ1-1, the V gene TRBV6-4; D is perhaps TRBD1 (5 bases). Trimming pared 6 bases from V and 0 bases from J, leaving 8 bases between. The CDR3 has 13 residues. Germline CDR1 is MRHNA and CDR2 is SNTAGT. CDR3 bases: TGTGCCAGCAGCAGGGATTTGAACACTGAAGCTTTCTTT. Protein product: CASSRDLNTEAFF.

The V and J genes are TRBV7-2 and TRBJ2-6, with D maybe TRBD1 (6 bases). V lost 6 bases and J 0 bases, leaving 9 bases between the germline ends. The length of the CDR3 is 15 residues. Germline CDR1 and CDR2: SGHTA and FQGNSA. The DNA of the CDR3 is TGTGCCAGCAGGCCAGGGGTCTCTGGGGCCAACGTCCTGACTTTC. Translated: CASRPGVSGANVLTF.

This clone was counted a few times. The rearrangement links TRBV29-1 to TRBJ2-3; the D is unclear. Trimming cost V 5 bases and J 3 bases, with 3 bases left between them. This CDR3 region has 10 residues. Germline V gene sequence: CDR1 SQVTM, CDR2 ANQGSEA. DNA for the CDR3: TGCAGCGTTAGGACAGATACGCAGTATTTT. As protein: CSVRTDTQYF.

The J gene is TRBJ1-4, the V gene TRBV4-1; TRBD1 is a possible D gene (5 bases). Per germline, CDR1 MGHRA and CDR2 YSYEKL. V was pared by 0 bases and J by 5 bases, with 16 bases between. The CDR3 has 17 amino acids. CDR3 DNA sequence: TGCGCCAGCAGCCAAGATCCGCTGGGACTGGAAAATGAAAAACTGTTTTTT. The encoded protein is CASSQDPLGLENEKLFF.